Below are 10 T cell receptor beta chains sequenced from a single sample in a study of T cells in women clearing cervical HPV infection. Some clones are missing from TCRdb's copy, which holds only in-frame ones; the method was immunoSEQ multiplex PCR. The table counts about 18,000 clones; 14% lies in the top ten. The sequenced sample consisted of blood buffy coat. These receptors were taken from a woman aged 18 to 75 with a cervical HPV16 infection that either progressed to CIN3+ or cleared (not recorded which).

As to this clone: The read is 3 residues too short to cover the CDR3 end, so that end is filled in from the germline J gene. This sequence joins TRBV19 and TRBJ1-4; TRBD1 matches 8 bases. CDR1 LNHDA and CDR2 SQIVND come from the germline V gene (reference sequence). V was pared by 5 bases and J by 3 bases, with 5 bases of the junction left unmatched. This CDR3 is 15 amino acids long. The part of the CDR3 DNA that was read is TGTGCCAGTAGTGCGGACAGGGTAGCTAATGAAAAA. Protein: CASSADRVANEK. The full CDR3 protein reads CASSADRVANEKLFF. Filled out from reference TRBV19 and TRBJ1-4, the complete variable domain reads DGGITQSPKYLFRKEGQNVTLSCEQNLNHDAMYWYRQDPGQGLRLIYYSQIVNDFQKGDIAEGYSVSREKKESFPLTVTSAQKNPTAFYLCASSADRVANEKLFFGSGTQLSVL.

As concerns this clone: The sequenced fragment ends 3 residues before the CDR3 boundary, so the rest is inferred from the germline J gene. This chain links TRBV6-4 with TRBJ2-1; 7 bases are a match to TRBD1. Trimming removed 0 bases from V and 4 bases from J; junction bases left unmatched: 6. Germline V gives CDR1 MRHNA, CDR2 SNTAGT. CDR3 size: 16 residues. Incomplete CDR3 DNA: TGTGCCAGCAGTGACTCGTTAGGGGGCAATTACAATGAG. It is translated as CASSDSLGGNYNE. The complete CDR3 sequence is CASSDSLGGNYNEQFF.

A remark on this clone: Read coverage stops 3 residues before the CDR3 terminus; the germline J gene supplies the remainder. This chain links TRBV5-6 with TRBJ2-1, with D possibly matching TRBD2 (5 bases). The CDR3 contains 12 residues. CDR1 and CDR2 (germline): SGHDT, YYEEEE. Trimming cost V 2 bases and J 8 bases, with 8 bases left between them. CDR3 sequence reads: CASSLFSDEQFF. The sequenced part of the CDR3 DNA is TGTGCCAGCAGCTTATTTAGCGATGAG. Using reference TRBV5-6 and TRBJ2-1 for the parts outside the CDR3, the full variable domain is DAGVTQSPTHLIKTRGQQVTLRCSPKSGHDTVSWYQQALGQGPQFIFQYYEEEERQRGNFPDRFSGHQFPNYSSELNVNALLLGDSALYLCASSLFSDEQFFGPGTRLTVL.

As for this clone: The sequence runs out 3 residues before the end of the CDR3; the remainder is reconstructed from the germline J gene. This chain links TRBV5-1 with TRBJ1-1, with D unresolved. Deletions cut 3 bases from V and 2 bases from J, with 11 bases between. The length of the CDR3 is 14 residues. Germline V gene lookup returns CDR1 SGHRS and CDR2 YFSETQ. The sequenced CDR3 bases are TGCGCCAGCAGCTACAACCGACTTAACACTGAA. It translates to CASSYNRLNTE. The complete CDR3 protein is CASSYNRLNTEAFF. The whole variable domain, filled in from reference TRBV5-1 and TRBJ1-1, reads KAGVTQTPRYLIKTRGQQVTLSCSPISGHRSVSWYQQTPGQGLQFLFEYFSETQRNKGNFPGRFSGRQFSNSRSEMNVSTLELGDSALYLCASSYNRLNTEAFFGQGTRLTVV.

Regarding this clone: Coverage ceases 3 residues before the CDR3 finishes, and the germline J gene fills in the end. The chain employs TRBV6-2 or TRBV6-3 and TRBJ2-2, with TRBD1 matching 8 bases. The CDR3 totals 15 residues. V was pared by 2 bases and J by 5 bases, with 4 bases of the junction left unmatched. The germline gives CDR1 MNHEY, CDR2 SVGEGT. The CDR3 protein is CASSYLRGLTGELFF. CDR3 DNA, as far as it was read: TGTGCCAGCAGTTACCTCAGGGGGCTTACCGGGGAG.

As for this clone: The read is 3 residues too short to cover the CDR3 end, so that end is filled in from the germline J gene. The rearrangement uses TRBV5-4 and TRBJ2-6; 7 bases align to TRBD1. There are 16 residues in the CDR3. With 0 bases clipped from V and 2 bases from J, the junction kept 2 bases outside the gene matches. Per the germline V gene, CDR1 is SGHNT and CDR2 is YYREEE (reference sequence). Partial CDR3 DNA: TGTGCCAGCAGCTTGGGTAGGGGGCCTGGGGCCAACGTC. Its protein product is CASSLGRGPGANV. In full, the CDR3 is CASSLGRGPGANVLTF.

The chain's CDR3 is CASSIRERGNIQYF. Partial CDR3 DNA: TGTGCCAGCAGCATCAGGGAGAGAGGGAACATT. This chain uses TRBV7-2 with TRBJ2-4; TRBD1 or TRBD2 may be the D gene (5 bases each). The CDR3 end is not reached by the read, which stops 3 residues before it; the germline J gene fills it in. V was shortened by 5 bases and J by 7 bases, with 15 bases between the two germline ends. Germline-derived CDR1 and CDR2 are SGHTA and FQGNSA. This CDR3 is built from 14 residues. The full variable domain, completed using reference TRBV7-2 and TRBJ2-4, is GAGVSQSPSNKVTEKGKDVELRCDPISGHTALYWYRQSLGQGLEFLIYFQGNSAPDKSGLPSDRFSAERTGGSVSTLTIQRTQQEDSAVYLCASSIRERGNIQYFGAGTRLSVL.

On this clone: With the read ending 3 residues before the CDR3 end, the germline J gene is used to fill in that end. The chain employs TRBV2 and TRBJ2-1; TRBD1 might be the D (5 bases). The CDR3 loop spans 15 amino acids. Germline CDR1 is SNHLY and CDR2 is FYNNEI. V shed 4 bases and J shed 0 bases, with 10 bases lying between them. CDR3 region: CASSGQRSSYNEQFF. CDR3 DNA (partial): TGTGCCAGCAGTGGACAGAGGAGCTCCTACAATGAG.

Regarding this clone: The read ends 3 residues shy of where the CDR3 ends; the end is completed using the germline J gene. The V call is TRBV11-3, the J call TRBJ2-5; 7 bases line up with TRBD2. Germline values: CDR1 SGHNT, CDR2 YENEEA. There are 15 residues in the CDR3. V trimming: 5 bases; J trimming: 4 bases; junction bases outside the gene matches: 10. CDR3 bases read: TGTGCCAGCAGCCCCGGTATGGGGGGGGGAGAGACC. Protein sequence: CASSPGMGGGET. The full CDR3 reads CASSPGMGGGETQYF.

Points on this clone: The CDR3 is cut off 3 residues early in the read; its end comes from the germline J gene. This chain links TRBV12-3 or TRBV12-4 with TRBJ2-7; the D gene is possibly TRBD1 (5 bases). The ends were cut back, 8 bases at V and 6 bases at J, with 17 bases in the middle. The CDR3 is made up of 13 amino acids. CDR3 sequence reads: CASSPGRFGEQYF. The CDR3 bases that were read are TGTGCCAGCTCCCCAGGGCGGTTTGGCGAG.